These 18 T cell receptor beta chains were sequenced from one sample in a study of control samples from healthy donors and cancer patients. The protocol was immunoSEQ multiplex PCR, while the TCRdb copy is restricted to in-frame clones and leaves out a portion. The sample has around 92,000 clones, more than 75% seen once. The specimen sequenced was blood. All receptors derive from a man aged 55 to 69 in good health.

The V gene is TRBV29-1, the J gene TRBJ1-3; weak D call: TRBD1 (5 bases). Germline assignment: CDR1 SQVTM and CDR2 ANQGSEA. The CDR3 covers 14 residues. V lost 0 bases to trimming and J lost 0 bases, with 6 bases between them. The CDR3 region is CSVEEGDSGNTIYF. CDR3 nucleotides: TGCAGCGTTGAAGAGGGGGACTCTGGAAACACCATATATTTT.

CDR3 in DNA: TGTGCCAGTAGATCACCTCTTAAGGAGGGGAGAGATACGCAGTATTTT. Translated, it gives CASRSPLKEGRDTQYF. This rearrangement joins TRBV27 to TRBJ2-3, with D perhaps matching TRBD2 (6 bases). V shed 9 bases and J shed 5 bases, with 24 bases lying between them. There are 16 residues in the CDR3. The germline CDR1 and CDR2 sequences are MNHEY and SMNVEV (reference sequence).

The chain recombines TRBV25-1 with TRBJ1-1; D uncertain. CDR1 is MGHDK, CDR2 SYGVNS, per germline. This CDR3 has 13 amino acids. V lost 8 bases and J lost 5, with 15 bases in between. CDR3 protein: CASGAEGRTEAFF. DNA for the CDR3: TGTGCCAGCGGCGCAGAGGGTCGGACTGAAGCTTTCTTT.

This chain joins TRBV6-5 and TRBJ2-3; a weak D match, TRBD2 (7 bases). The CDR3 length is 14 residues. CDR1 MNHEY and CDR2 SVGAGI come from the germline V gene. Trimming shortened V by 6 bases and J by 14 bases, and 24 bases separated the two germline ends. The CDR3, as DNA: TGTGCCAGCAGACGGGGGGCCCAGGTCCCCGGACTGTATTTT. Protein: CASRRGAQVPGLYF.

The chain recombines TRBV5-1 with TRBJ1-1; 8 bases match TRBD1. The CDR3 runs 14 residues. Trimming took 2 bases from V and 5 from J; bases not matched to a gene: 5. Germline lookup yields CDR1 SGHRS and CDR2 YFSETQ. The CDR3 spells CASSFRTGKTEAFF. For the CDR3, the DNA is TGCGCCAGCAGCTTCAGGACAGGGAAGACTGAAGCTTTCTTT.

The genes are TRBV13 and TRBJ2-3, with D possibly TRBD1 on 8 matching bases. The CDR3 has 15 amino acids. V dropped 4 bases and J dropped 2 bases, with 13 bases sitting between them. Germline loops: CDR1 PRHDT, CDR2 FYEKMQ (reference sequence). The CDR3 DNA reads TGTGCCAGCAGCTCACAGGGGGGGAACACAGATACGCAGTATTTT. Translated: CASSSQGGNTDTQYF. Using reference TRBV13 and TRBJ2-3 for the parts outside the CDR3, the full variable domain is AAGVIQSPRHLIKEKRETATLKCYPIPRHDTVYWYQQGPGQDPQFLISFYEKMQSDKGSIPDRFSAQQFSDYHSELNMSSLELGDSALYFCASSSQGGNTDTQYFGPGTRLTVL.

J is TRBJ1-2 and V is TRBV6-5; TRBD1 is a possible D gene (6 bases). V lost 2 bases, J lost 4 bases, and 8 bases lay in between. The CDR3 contains 13 residues. Per the germline V gene, CDR1 is MNHEY and CDR2 is SVGAGI. The CDR3 bases are TGTGCCAGCAGTTACCAGGGGACCTATGGCTACACCTTC. Amino acid sequence: CASSYQGTYGYTF.

This clone was detected once. The chain couples TRBV27 to TRBJ2-3; TRBD1 aligns across 8 bases. V lost 4 bases to trimming and J lost 2 bases; unmatched junction nucleotides: 5. CDR1 and CDR2 (germline): MNHEY, SMNVEV (reference sequence). The CDR3 loop spans 15 amino acids. In DNA, the CDR3 is TGTGCCAGCAGTTCATCGGACAGGGCCACAGATACGCAGTATTTT. Its translation: CASSSSDRATDTQYF.

The V call is TRBV7-2, the J call TRBJ2-5; 13 bases are a match to TRBD2. Trimming removed 5 bases from V and 3 bases from J; junction bases left unmatched: 6. The length of the CDR3 is 16 residues. Per the germline V gene, CDR1 is SGHTA and CDR2 is FQGNSA. CDR3 nucleotide sequence: TGTGCCAGCAGCCAACTAGCGGGAGGGGGGGAAGAGACCCAGTACTTC. Its protein product is CASSQLAGGGEETQYF.

V usage is TRBV6-5 and J usage is TRBJ1-6; TRBD1 agrees at 7 bases. V lost 6 bases and J lost 10; bases outside the gene matches: 12. The CDR3 length is 15 residues. The germline V gene encodes CDR1 MNHEY and CDR2 SVGAGI. CDR3: CASRIGGGAESPLHF. The CDR3 nucleotides are TGTGCCAGCAGAATAGGAGGGGGCGCGGAGTCACCCCTCCACTTT.

The genes are TRBV5-4 and TRBJ2-3; D possibly uses TRBD1 or TRBD2 (5 bases each). There are 16 residues in the CDR3. Germline lookup yields CDR1 SGHNT and CDR2 YYREEE (reference sequence). With 3 bases removed from V and 2 bases from J, the gap between germline ends came to 16 bases. The DNA of the CDR3 is TGTGCCAGCAGCTCATCGGGACCGACCCTCACAGATACGCAGTATTTT. Encoded protein: CASSSSGPTLTDTQYF. The whole variable domain, remainder taken from reference TRBV5-4 and TRBJ2-3, is ETGVTQSPTHLIKTRGQQVTLRCSSQSGHNTVSWYQQALGQGPQFIFQYYREEENGRGNFPPRFSGLQFPNYSSELNVNALELDDSALYLCASSSSGPTLTDTQYFGPGTRLTVL.

The chain carries TRBV7-2 and TRBJ2-7; 8 bases agree with TRBD2. The CDR3 has 14 residues. Per germline, CDR1 SGHTA and CDR2 FQGNSA. The V segment lost 5 bases and the J segment 2 bases; nucleotides outside the gene matches: 5. The CDR3 protein is CASSPTSGPYEQYF. CDR3 coding DNA: TGTGCCAGCAGCCCTACTAGCGGACCCTACGAGCAGTACTTC.

In this sample, this clone turned up a few times. CDR3 nucleotide sequence: TGCGCCAGCAGCTTGGAAGGCTTACAGCCCCAGCATTTT. Its protein is CASSLEGLQPQHF. The chain uses TRBV5-1 and TRBJ1-5; D is undetermined. Germline assignment: CDR1 SGHRS and CDR2 YFSETQ. Trimming stripped 0 bases from V and 7 bases from J, with 8 bases between. The length of the CDR3 is 13 residues.

V gene TRBV7-9 combines with J gene TRBJ2-7; D is perhaps TRBD1 or TRBD2 (8 bases each). V was clipped by 5 bases and J by 5 bases, with 22 bases between them. CDR1 SEHNR and CDR2 FQNEAQ come from the germline V gene (reference sequence). CDR3 length equals 16 residues. In DNA form, the CDR3 reads TGTGCCAGCAGCCGCGCAGGGGGCGGACTAGCTCACGAGCAGTACTTC. Protein: CASSRAGGGLAHEQYF.

This clone has more than one count but fewer than ten. The gene calls are TRBV10-1 and TRBJ2-1; the D gene could be TRBD1 or TRBD2 (5 bases each). The V gene's germline CDR1 is WNHNN and CDR2 SYGVQD (reference sequence). Trimming took off 3 bases at V and 3 bases at J, with 12 bases between the two ends. The CDR3 extends over 15 amino acids. The CDR3 spells CASSDGTPLYNEQFF. CDR3 sequence (DNA): TGCGCCAGCAGTGATGGGACCCCCCTCTACAATGAGCAGTTCTTC.

This clone has only one observation. The CDR3 sequence: CASSPLPRVLVTDTQYF. The CDR3 region has the DNA TGCGCCAGCAGCCCTCTTCCCCGGGTCCTAGTCACAGATACGCAGTATTTT. The V and J genes are TRBV4-1 and TRBJ2-3; no definite D call. V lost 4 bases to trimming and J lost 2 bases, with 19 bases between them. Germline lookup yields CDR1 MGHRA and CDR2 YSYEKL. The CDR3 has 17 residues.

The genes are TRBV5-6 and TRBJ2-5; tentatively, D is TRBD1 (6 bases). Per the germline V gene, CDR1 is SGHDT and CDR2 is YYEEEE. V lost 4 bases and J 4 bases, leaving 14 bases between the germline ends. The CDR3 sequence is 14 residues long. CDR3 DNA: TGTGCCAGCAGCCCCTACAGGGTCGGAGAGACCCAGTACTTC. Translating it yields CASSPYRVGETQYF.

This chain connects TRBV28 to TRBJ1-5; D perhaps matches TRBD1 (5 bases). CDR1 is MDHEN and CDR2 is SYDVKM in the germline V gene. Trimming took off 6 bases at V and 7 bases at J, with 13 bases between the two ends. The CDR3 length is 13 residues. In DNA, the CDR3 is TGTGCCAGCAGGGAGGGGAGAAACCAGCCCCAGCATTTT. This sequence encodes CASREGRNQPQHF.